The 17 T cell receptor beta chains in this list originate from one sample, sequenced in a study of T cells after yellow fever vaccination. TCRdb fed the 5' RACE reads into MiXCR, producing one record per CDR3 protein. Among some 320,000 distinct CDR3 sequences listed, over 8% were seen once. The sample consisted of PBMCs, taken on the day of the first yellow fever vaccination. The receptors stem from a man aged 18 to 29 who received the YFV17D yellow fever vaccine.

This clonotype was seen a handful of times. This chain links TRBV20-1 with TRBJ2-3; D may be TRBD2 (6 bases). The CDR3 is 14 residues long. Germline V lookup: CDR1 DFQATT, CDR2 SNEGSKA (reference sequence). V gave up 4 bases and J gave up 1 base, with 12 bases separating them. CDR3 DNA sequence: TGCAGTGCTAAGGAGGGGCCCGGCACAGATACGCAGTATTTT. Encoded protein: CSAKEGPGTDTQYF.

With regard to this clonotype: This may come from a read error, since a much larger clone is one base off. V is TRBV12-3 or TRBV12-4 and J is TRBJ2-7; 7 bases align to TRBD1. This CDR3 spans 13 amino acids. The chain's CDR3 is CACSFGRGSEQYF. The CDR3 coding sequence is TGTGCCTGCAGTTTTGGCAGGGGGAGCGAGCAGTACTTC.

This clonotype was counted at least ten times. The chain carries TRBV7-2 and TRBJ1-1, with D unresolved. The V gene's germline CDR1 is SGHTA and CDR2 FQGNSA. The CDR3 covers 14 residues. With 2 bases removed from V and 3 bases from J, the gap between germline ends came to 10 bases. The CDR3 coding sequence is TGTGCCAGCAGCTTAATTCTTAGGCACACTGAAGCTTTCTTT. Encoded protein: CASSLILRHTEAFF.

A remark on this clonotype: A read error may be the cause here, since a much bigger clone is one base away. The DNA of the CDR3 is TGTGCCAGCACCAGGGGGGACTATGGCTACACCTTC. This encodes CASTRGDYGYTF. The gene calls are TRBV6-1 and TRBJ1-2; 7 bases line up with TRBD1. V lost 7 bases to trimming and J lost 3 bases; unmatched junction nucleotides: 2. The CDR3 is made up of 12 amino acids. Germline lookup yields CDR1 MNHNS and CDR2 SASEGT.

The chain employs TRBV18 and TRBJ2-7; possibly TRBD2 for D (6 bases). The V end was cut by 3 bases, the J end by 0 bases, with 12 bases between. CDR1 and CDR2 (germline): KGHSH, LQKENI. This CDR3 has 15 amino acids. As DNA, the CDR3 is TGTGCCAGCTCACCTGGGGGAGGACGCTCCTACGAGCAGTACTTC. This translates into CASSPGGGRSYEQYF.

This clonotype was seen only a few times. The chain carries TRBV20-1 and TRBJ1-5; 8 bases agree with TRBD1. The CDR3 is 14 amino acids. After removal of 6 bases from V and 0 bases from J, the junction contained 4 bases not matched to a gene. The germline V gene encodes CDR1 DFQATT and CDR2 SNEGSKA (reference sequence). DNA of the CDR3: TGCAGTGCCGTGGGACAGGATAGCAATCAGCCCCAGCATTTT. Protein: CSAVGQDSNQPQHF.

This clonotype showed up many times. J is TRBJ2-7 and V is TRBV5-1; tentatively, D is TRBD1 (6 bases). CDR1 SGHRS and CDR2 YFSETQ come from the germline V gene. V shed 2 bases and J shed 4 bases, with 7 bases lying between them. The CDR3 extends over 12 amino acids. The CDR3 protein is CASSFDRYEQYF. In nucleotides, the CDR3 is TGCGCCAGCAGCTTCGACAGGTACGAGCAGTACTTC.

V usage is TRBV5-6 and J usage is TRBJ2-1, with D possibly matching TRBD2 (5 bases). Germline CDR1 and CDR2: SGHDT and YYEEEE. V dropped 5 bases and J dropped 0 bases, with 15 bases sitting between them. This CDR3 spans 16 amino acids. CDR3 in amino acids: CASRVKTGSSYNEQFF. CDR3 coding DNA: TGTGCCAGCAGGGTTAAGACGGGGAGCTCCTACAATGAGCAGTTCTTC.

This clonotype came up a few times. The V and J genes are TRBV6-5 and TRBJ2-1, with TRBD1 as a possible D gene (6 bases). The length of the CDR3 is 16 residues. V was clipped by 0 bases and J by 3 bases, with 12 bases between them. Germline V gives CDR1 MNHEY, CDR2 SVGAGI. The CDR3 DNA reads as TGTGCCAGCAGTTACTCGGGCCAGGGGAACTACAATGAGCAGTTCTTC. This sequence encodes CASSYSGQGNYNEQFF.

The V gene is TRBV10-3, the J gene TRBJ1-1, with D tentatively TRBD1 (5 bases). V lost 0 bases and J lost 7, with 12 bases in between. This CDR3 contains 14 residues. Germline assignment: CDR1 ENHRY and CDR2 SYGVKD. The CDR3 region is CAISESGGEHEAFF. CDR3 nucleotide sequence: TGTGCCATCAGTGAGTCGGGGGGGGAACATGAAGCTTTCTTT.

This rearrangement joins TRBV5-1 to TRBJ2-5; D assignment may be TRBD1 or TRBD2 (5 bases each). With 1 base removed from V and 3 bases from J, the gap between germline ends came to 13 bases. This CDR3 comprises 15 residues. Per germline, CDR1 SGHRS and CDR2 YFSETQ. For the CDR3, the DNA is TGCGCCAGCAGCTTGAGTGGGGGAAGTGAAGAGACCCAGTACTTC. Amino acids: CASSLSGGSEETQYF. Together with reference TRBV5-1 and TRBJ2-5, the CDR3 gives the full variable domain: KAGVTQTPRYLIKTRGQQVTLSCSPISGHRSVSWYQQTPGQGLQFLFEYFSETQRNKGNFPGRFSGRQFSNSRSEMNVSTLELGDSALYLCASSLSGGSEETQYFGPGTRLLVL.

V usage is TRBV4-2 and J usage is TRBJ2-3; 13 bases agree with TRBD2. The CDR3 length is 19 residues. V lost 1 base, J lost 3 bases, and 10 bases stayed unmatched. Germline loops: CDR1 LGHNA, CDR2 YNFKEQ. The CDR3 reads CASSQVLAGGPVTTDTQYF. Here the CDR3 DNA reads TGTGCCAGCAGCCAAGTACTAGCGGGGGGGCCGGTTACGACAGATACGCAGTATTTT.

The V and J genes are TRBV5-1 and TRBJ2-3; the D gene is possibly TRBD2 (5 bases). V shed 1 base and J shed 1 base, with 10 bases lying between them. Germline V lookup: CDR1 SGHRS, CDR2 YFSETQ. The CDR3 is 15 residues long. The CDR3 loop is CASSLLAAGTDTQYF. DNA for the CDR3: TGCGCCAGCAGCTTGCTAGCCGCTGGCACAGATACGCAGTATTTT.

This clonotype was recorded a few times. The CDR3 DNA follows: TGTGCCAGCAGTTACGCCGGCCGATCCTTAGAGACCCAGTACTTC. It specifies CASSYAGRSLETQYF. The rearrangement joins TRBV6-5 to TRBJ2-5; no firm D call. V was cut by 2 bases and J by 4 bases, with 14 bases left in between. This CDR3 is 15 amino acids long. Germline CDR1 is MNHEY and CDR2 is SVGAGI.

Note on this clonotype: Given a much more abundant clone one base away, this may be a read error. The rearrangement uses TRBV20-1 and TRBJ2-1, with D maybe TRBD1 (5 bases). Germline V gives CDR1 DFQATT, CDR2 SNEGSKA (reference sequence). The CDR3 has 15 residues. CDR3 sequence (DNA): TGCAGTGTTAAAACAGGTACCAGCTCCTACAATGAGGAGTTCTTC. Encoded protein: CSVKTGTSSYNEEFF.

The V call is TRBV4-1, the J call TRBJ2-3; the match to TRBD2 covers 8 bases. The CDR3 extends over 15 amino acids. The V gene end was trimmed by 6 bases and the J gene end by 5 bases; junction bases not matched to a gene: 10. Per germline, CDR1 MGHRA and CDR2 YSYEKL. CDR3 DNA sequence: TGCGCCAGCAGAAGGGGCGGCGGGGGGATAGATACGCAGTATTTT. It encodes CASRRGGGGIDTQYF.

This clonotype was found many times. This chain joins TRBV5-1 and TRBJ2-5, with 7 nucleotides matching TRBD1. The V gene end was trimmed by 0 bases and the J gene end by 3 bases; junction bases not matched to a gene: 2. Germline V lookup: CDR1 SGHRS, CDR2 YFSETQ. The CDR3 consists of 14 residues. CDR3 sequence: CASSLGQGKETQYF. CDR3 nucleotides: TGCGCCAGCAGCTTGGGACAGGGAAAAGAGACCCAGTACTTC.